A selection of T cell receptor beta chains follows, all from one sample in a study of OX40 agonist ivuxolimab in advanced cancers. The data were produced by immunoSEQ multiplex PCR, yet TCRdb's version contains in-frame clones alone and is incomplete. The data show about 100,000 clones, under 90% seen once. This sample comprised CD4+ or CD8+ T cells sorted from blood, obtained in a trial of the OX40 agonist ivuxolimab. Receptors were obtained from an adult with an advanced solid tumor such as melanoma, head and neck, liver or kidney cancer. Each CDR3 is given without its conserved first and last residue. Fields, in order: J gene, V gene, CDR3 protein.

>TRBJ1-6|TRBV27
ASSLRIGRVGSPLH
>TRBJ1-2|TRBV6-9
ASSYSTGMYGYT
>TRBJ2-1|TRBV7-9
ASSLRNEQF
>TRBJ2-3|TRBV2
ASSRTSEPGRGTDTQY
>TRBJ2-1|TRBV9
ASSAWDRGHEQF
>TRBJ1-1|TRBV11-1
ASSLGPGGRGTEAF
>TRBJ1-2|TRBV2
AGTGGDYGYT
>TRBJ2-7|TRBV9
ASSVSGGALEQY
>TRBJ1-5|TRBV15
ATSSDSNQPQH
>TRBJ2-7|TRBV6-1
ASSEVYSYEQY
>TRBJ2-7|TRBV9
ASSVGRATYEQY
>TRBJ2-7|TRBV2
ASKKERGSGQY
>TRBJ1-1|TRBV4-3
ASSQRDLGTGGKAF
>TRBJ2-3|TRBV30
AWSVEQGLAGYTQY
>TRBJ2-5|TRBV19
ASRAGTLPTQY
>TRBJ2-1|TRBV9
ASTRVGSPYNEQF
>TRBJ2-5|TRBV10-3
AISDRQGYSETQY
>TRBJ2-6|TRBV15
ATSRGTGGAGANVLT
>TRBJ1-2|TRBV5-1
ASATAPDLNYGYT
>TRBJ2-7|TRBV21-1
ASSKNTGHLDYEQY
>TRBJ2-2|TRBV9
ASSVTGGPTGELF
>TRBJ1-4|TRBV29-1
SVEQGRNEKLF
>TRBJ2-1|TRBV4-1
ASREAQTAYNEQF
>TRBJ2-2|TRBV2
ASSGTSGRALLPGELF
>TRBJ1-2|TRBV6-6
ASSGQGAGGYT
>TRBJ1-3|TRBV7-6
ASSLGVVLTASGNTIY
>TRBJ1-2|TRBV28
ASLSTGTGDGYT
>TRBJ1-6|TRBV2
ASRNQGINSPLH
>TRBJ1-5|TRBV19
ASSIEPGKPQH
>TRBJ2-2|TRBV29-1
SVEIGDSGRPITGELF
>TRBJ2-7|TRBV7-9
ASSHKAGGSSYEQY
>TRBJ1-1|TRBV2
ASIDWGLDNTEAF